These T cell receptor beta chains were read from a single sample in a study of CD8 T cells in Susac syndrome. TCRdb itself ran the immunoSEQ multiplex PCR reads through MiXCR, one entry per CDR3 protein. The sample has around 270,000 distinct CDR3 sequences, 85% seen once. The sequenced sample was CD8+ T cells from PBMCs. The receptors here all came from a human donor with multiple sclerosis. Both conserved end residues are part of each CDR3. A D gene is named only where the DNA matches it firmly. Only part of the rows carry a size: once, few, many, or a class if the clone is expanded.

TRBV5-8	once	TRBD2	TRBJ2-1	TGTGCCAGCAGCCCGGATGCTAGCGGTAGCTCCTACAATGAGCAGTTCTTC	CASSPDASGSSYNEQFF
TRBV20-1	.	TRBD2	TRBJ2-1	TGCAGTGATAGGACTAGCGTCAATGAGCAGTTCTTC	CSDRTSVNEQFF
TRBV7-6	.	TRBD2	TRBJ2-3	TGTGCCAGCAGTAAAGCGCTAGCGGGAGCCGCAGATACGCAGTATTTT	CASSKALAGAADTQYF
TRBV19	.	TRBD2	TRBJ2-7	TGTGCCAGTAGTATGGGTAGCGGGTACTACGAGCAGTACTTC	CASSMGSGYYEQYF
TRBV5-6	.	.	TRBJ2-7	TGTGCCAGCACCAACCGGGACTCCTCGGTCCGGGAGCAGTACTTC	CASTNRDSSVREQYF
TRBV30	once	.	TRBJ2-1	TGTGCCTGGAGTGTACCTCCGCTCGCTGAGCAGTTCTTC	CAWSVPPLAEQFF
TRBV12-3/TRBV12-4	.	TRBD2	TRBJ2-7	TGTGCCAGCAGTGCCTCGGGGGGTACCTACGAGCAGTACTTC	CASSASGGTYEQYF
TRBV20-1	.	TRBD2	TRBJ2-1	TGCAGTGCTAGAGATTCGGGGACTAGCGGGAGGCCACCCGATAACTCCTACAATGAGCAGTTCTTC	CSARDSGTSGRPPDNSYNEQFF
TRBV11-2	few	.	TRBJ2-1	TGTGCCAGCAGGGGGGAGAACAATGAGCAGTTCTTC	CASRGENNEQFF
TRBV7-9	.	.	TRBJ1-2	TGTGCCAGCAGCCCCACAGTTAACTATGGCTACACCTTC	CASSPTVNYGYTF
TRBV6-2/TRBV6-3	.	.	TRBJ2-7	TGTGCCAGCAGTACCGAGGGCTACGAGCAGTACTTC	CASSTEGYEQYF
TRBV12-3/TRBV12-4	few	TRBD1	TRBJ2-7	TGTGCCAGCAGTTTGTTGGACAGGGGCTACGAGCAGTACTTC	CASSLLDRGYEQYF
TRBV28	.	TRBD1	TRBJ2-1	TGTGCCAGCAGTGGTTGGACAGGGGTCAATGAGCAGTTCTTC	CASSGWTGVNEQFF
TRBV25-1	.	.	TRBJ2-2	TGTGCCAGCAGCGCGTTTAACGGGGAGCTGTTTTTT	CASSAFNGELFF
TRBV4-1	.	TRBD2	TRBJ2-5	TGCGCCAGCAGCCACCAACCGGGACTAGCGGGAGGGGCTGACGAGACCCAGTACTTC	CASSHQPGLAGGADETQYF
TRBV5-6	.	TRBD1	TRBJ1-2	TGTGCCAGCAGCCAGGGGGGTCACTGGTTTAACTATGGCTACACCTTC	CASSQGGHWFNYGYTF
TRBV29-1	.	.	TRBJ2-2	TGCAGCGTTGTGTCCGGGGATTCCGGGGAGCTGTTTTTT	CSVVSGDSGELFF
TRBV28	.	.	TRBJ1-1	TGTGCCAGCAGTTCCCCCTTTGACGGGTCCACTGAAGCTTTCTTT	CASSSPFDGSTEAFF
TRBV15	.	.	TRBJ2-2	TGTGCCACCAGCATCCGGGCCCCCGAAGTGAAGTGGGCCGGGGAGCTGTTTTTT	CATSIRAPEVKWAGELFF
TRBV7-9	.	.	TRBJ2-3	TGTGCCAGCAGTTTAGATACGCAGTATTTT	CASSLDTQYF
TRBV4-3	.	TRBD1	TRBJ1-1	TGCGCCAGCAGCCAGGGCAGGGACAGGAGGCTCATCGAAGCTTTCTTT	CASSQGRDRRLIEAFF
TRBV30	once	.	TRBJ2-2	TGTGCCTGGAGTGTACTTCGTCAGGGCGGCACCGGGGAGCTGTTTTTT	CAWSVLRQGGTGELFF
TRBV2	few	.	TRBJ2-5	TGTGCCAGCAGTGCCTTCCGAGAGGTGGAGACCCAGTACTTC	CASSAFREVETQYF
TRBV5-1	.	TRBD2	TRBJ2-3	TGCGCCAGCAACATAGCGGGGACTAGCACAGATACGCAGTATTTT	CASNIAGTSTDTQYF
TRBV10-3	.	.	TRBJ1-6	TGTGCCATCAGTGAAGGACAGCCTCTCCTCCACTTT	CAISEGQPLLHF
TRBV12-3/TRBV12-4	.	.	TRBJ1-1	TGTGCCAGCGGATCCCGTACCCTGAACACTGAAGCTTTCTTT	CASGSRTLNTEAFF
TRBV12-3/TRBV12-4	.	TRBD2	TRBJ2-1	TGTGCCAGCAGTCCCGAGACTAGCGGGAGTGATGAGCAGTTCTTC	CASSPETSGSDEQFF
TRBV4-3	.	.	TRBJ2-7	TGCGCCAGCAGCCAAGATTGGTCAGGCTACGAGCAGTACTTC	CASSQDWSGYEQYF
TRBV5-1	.	TRBD2	TRBJ2-1	TGCGCCAGCAGCTTGGAGGTTCTAGCGGAGGGGTATGAGCAGTTCTTC	CASSLEVLAEGYEQFF
TRBV6-2/TRBV6-3	.	.	TRBJ2-1	TGTGCCAGCAGTCTAGTGGACCCGGGACTGCCTTACAATGAGCAGTTCTTC	CASSLVDPGLPYNEQFF
TRBV20-1	.	TRBD2	TRBJ2-1	TGCAGTGCTATGCGTACTAGCGTACCATACAATGAGCAGTTCTTC	CSAMRTSVPYNEQFF
TRBV30	.	TRBD2	TRBJ2-5	TGTGCCTGGAGCGTAGCGGGAGGAAGCCAAGAGACCCAGTACTTC	CAWSVAGGSQETQYF
TRBV5-5	.	TRBD2	TRBJ2-7	TGTGCCAGCAGCTTGGTAGCTAGCGGATCCTACGAGCAGTACTTC	CASSLVASGSYEQYF
TRBV20-1	.	.	TRBJ2-7	TGCAGTGCTAGAGTTAGGTGGGAGCGGCACGAGCAGTACTTC	CSARVRWERHEQYF
TRBV6-2/TRBV6-3	.	.	TRBJ2-7	TGTGCCAGCAGTCCAGTAGAACCAGCCTACGAGCAGTACTTC	CASSPVEPAYEQYF